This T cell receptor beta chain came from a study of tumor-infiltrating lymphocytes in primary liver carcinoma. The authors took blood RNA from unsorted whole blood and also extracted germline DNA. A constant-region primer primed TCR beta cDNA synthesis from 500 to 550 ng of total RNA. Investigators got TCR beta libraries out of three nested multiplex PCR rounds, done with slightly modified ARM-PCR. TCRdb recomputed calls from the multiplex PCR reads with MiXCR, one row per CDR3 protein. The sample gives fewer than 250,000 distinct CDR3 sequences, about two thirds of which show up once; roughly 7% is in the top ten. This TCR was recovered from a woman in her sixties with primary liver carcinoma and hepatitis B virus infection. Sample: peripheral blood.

The CDR3 is CAWRQEPLTSGIADTQYF. The CDR3 DNA is TGTGCCTGGAGACAGGAACCTCTGACTAGCGGGATCGCAGATACGCAGTATTTT. This chain uses TRBV30 with TRBJ2-3; 11 positions match TRBD2. Germline CDR1 reads GTSNPN; CDR2 reads SVGIG (reference sequence). The CDR3 totals 18 residues. With V trimmed by 3 bases and J by 4 bases, 15 bases remained unmatched.